Included here is one T cell receptor beta chain sequence, with context. A read error may produce the germline difference seen at one junction end. This sample is part of a study of T cells in Graves' hyperthyroidism and ophthalmopathy. The CDR3 regions of TCR beta were amplified from RNA transcripts. A first-round RT-PCR of the TCR CDR3 used the HTBI primer set. Each CDR3 protein is one row after TCRdb ran MiXCR on the multiplex PCR reads. The sample shows a few hundred thousand distinct CDR3 sequences, roughly an eighth of them seen only once. Clinical symptoms, serum thyroxine, TRAb, thyroid ultrasound and orbital computed tomography informed diagnoses. CDR1 and CDR2 (germline): MDHEN, SYDVKM. The CDR3 spans 15 residues.

The specimen sequenced was blood. The origin of this receptor is a woman in her 40s with Graves' ophthalmopathy. The J gene is TRBJ2-3, the V gene TRBV28; D is uncertain. The CDR3 sequence: CATSDPGPLKDTQYF. For the CDR3, the DNA is TGTGCCACCAGTGACCCCGGACCCCTGAAGGATACGCAGTATTTT.